One T cell receptor beta chain is described in this entry. The data belong to a study of blood T cell repertoires in COVID-19. Across the study: Acute and convalescent COVID-19 specimens originated in the United States, Italy and Spain. From T cells, B-cell-depleted T cells, or PBMCs came the material, which was cDNA or gDNA.

Original methodology: For nucleated cells, counts were estimated from reference gene primer amplification. Libraries were prepared by immunoSEQ multiplex PCR; TCRdb keeps only in-frame clonotypes and omits some of them. V, J and clone size were drawn from that table, and D and trimming were deduced from the DNA. Among tens of thousands of clones listed, 86% were seen once. The clonotype originates from a man aged 45 to 65 with active COVID-19. Sequencing was carried out using peripheral blood.

CDR3 bases: TGTGCCAGCAGTCCAGCATCCAGGGGGAGAGATACGCAGTATTTT. It translates to CASSPASRGRDTQYF. The gene calls are TRBV28 and TRBJ2-3; 7 bases match TRBD1. Germline V CDR1 and CDR2: MDHEN, SYDVKM. CDR3 length: 15 amino acids. V gave up 5 bases and J gave up 5 bases; unmatched junction bases: 10. The whole variable domain, remainder taken from reference TRBV28 and TRBJ2-3, is DVKVTQSSRYLVKRTGEKVFLECVQDMDHENMFWYRQDPGLGLRLIYFSYDVKMKEKGDIPEGYSVSREKKERFSLILESASTNQTSMYLCASSPASRGRDTQYFGPGTRLTVL.